This T cell receptor beta chain was captured in a study of shared clonotypes between healthy human individuals (dated by TCRdb to 2020 to 2022). Some background on the complete study: Three men and a couple of women, aged 18 to 49 years, made up the cohort. For each donor, three plates each were used for CD4 naive and CD4 memory, two plates were used for CD8 naive, and one plate was used for CD8 memory. To estimate repertoire size and how much clonotype sharing occurs between individuals, the study deeply sequenced the blood TCR repertoires of about five healthy adults. To increase sequencing depth and limit assay-specific biases, TCR repertoire library preparation and sequencing were carried out by different laboratories using diverse techniques. Leukapheresis yielded between about 0.94 and 10 billion PBMCs per donor.

Donors were healthy HIV-negative adults with no recently reported acute infections or vaccinations. Every donor was a Caucasian adult residing in Nashville, Tennessee, USA. CD4+ T cells were enriched by magnetic negative selection, after which naive cells were positively selected on CD45RA and the negative fraction was taken as the memory subset. Blood was collected by leukapheresis, and PBMCs were isolated by Ficoll-Histopaque density gradient centrifugation and then cryopreserved in liquid nitrogen vapor phase. Analytical flow cytometry was used to check the purity and quantity of each magnetically sorted T cell population. Each sorted fraction had its genomic DNA isolated and then quantified by UV absorbance on a Nanodrop 2000c. The germline V gene supplies CDR1 MNHEY and CDR2 SVGAGI. Germline trimming amounts to 10 bases on V and 1 base on J, with 7 as the count of junction bases outside the gene matches. The CDR3 starts with the cysteine, ends with the phenylalanine, and has 14 residues. Just the 42-base CDR3 DNA is kept, in frame starting at base 1.

Study-wide findings and limitations: Compared with non-shared clonotypes, the clonotypes found in all four sorted-subset donors had higher generation probabilities. Larger estimated clonotype richness was generally found for naive subsets than for memory subsets. Because the study included a small number of donors, the genetic and exposure-history diversity represented was limited. Sampling was limited to blood, and TCR repertoires in tissue likely differ from TCR repertoires in blood. Sharing across a few donors was observed for about 5% of naive CD4, less than 4% of naive CD8, about 2.5% of memory CD4, and roughly 0.4% of memory CD8 clonotypes. Rarefaction of sorted-subset datasets indicated incomplete sequencing despite the large sequencing depth. Pairwise subsampling led to the expectation that sequencing depth would affect the degree of clonotype sharing among donors.

Using the deep immunoSEQ assay, TCR CDR3 regions were amplified from genomic DNA by multiplex PCR. For each cell subset, the extracted genomic DNA was distributed evenly across all wells of several immunoSEQ 96-well plates, and each plate served as one replicate. For sorted subsets, 150 to 250 ng of genomic DNA, equivalent to tens of thousands of T cell genomes, went into each replicate PCR. Purified libraries were quantified with a Qubit 3.0 fluorometer, sized on a Bioanalyzer 2100, and re-quantified with the KAPA Library Quantification kit. Every immunoSEQ 96-well plate was sequenced on a dedicated single-read 150-cycle Illumina NextSeq 550 flow cell. The study's processing was this. Because the immunoSEQ output included only junctional sequences and no quality scores, the filtering could not be the same as the filtering used for full-length reads. Sequences were annotated with PyIR, a Python wrapper for IgBLAST v1.9, and V/J genes and CDR3 were assigned using IMGT germline references. Reads were removed for weak V/J assignments (E-value above 1e-6), missing CDR3, stop codons, out-of-frame junctions, or ambiguous translated residues. V3J clonotypes were defined as sequences sharing the same inferred V gene, J gene, and CDR3 amino acid sequence. To compute the percentage overlap between repertoires, the number of shared unique clonotypes was divided by the size of the smaller repertoire. RTK rarefaction, the Chao1 estimator, and Recon v2.1 estimates of unobserved clonotypes were used to assess repertoire richness. Generation probabilities for all TCRbeta clonotypes obtained by the gDNA method from a handful of donors were computed using OLGA. As stored in TCRdb, this immuneACCESS dataset retains in-frame rearrangements with V and J assigned. A fraction of the clones does not appear; measured against another copy, unresolved V genes explain less than half of the discrepancy, and the remainder lacks a known reason. V, J and clone size are taken as reported in that table, and D and trimming were inferred from the DNA itself. This sample has about 1.1 million clones in its table, and more than 75% of those were observed once. The ten largest clones capture 0.6% to 0.75% of the sample.

Turning to this clone: The antigen it binds to is not known. Base qualities are missing; no much larger clone stands one base away.

The sequence was obtained from a man younger than 35 in good health. Some clones in this sample may be carry-over from other donors' samples. The chain is encoded by TRBV6-5 joined to TRBJ1-1; TRBD1 lines up with 9 middle nucleotides. Input material: memory CD4+ T cells from PBMCs. The sample's cell subset or site label is to be understood as: CD45RA-negative fraction. Here is the DNA: TGTGCCACCCGACGGGGACAGGGGAACACTGAAGCTTTCTTT. It translates as CATRRGQGNTEAFF.